The subject of this entry is one TCR beta chain. Its specificity is not known. The data stem from a study of cytomegalovirus exposure and HLA in healthy donors. Study observations and caveats: Presence/absence analyses supposed approximately even sequencing depth among donors. While the bulk of TCR sequences proved rare, some public TCRs turned up in many donors. Later findings reportedly placed an Asian-associated ancestry cluster below the roughly 700-donor mean for N-insertions.

This CDR3 is built from 17 residues. The V and J ends lost 4 bases and 6 bases, in that order; junction bases with no gene match: 11. Germline-derived CDR1 and CDR2 are SGHRS and YFSETQ. This PCR relied on a set of 60 Vbeta primers and 13 Jbeta primers. Profiled with immunoSEQ multiplex PCR; TCRdb holds only in-frame clones, not every one. The sample contains some 110,000 clones, approximately 79% of which appear only once. The gene calls are TRBV5-1 and TRBJ2-3; 13 nucleotides agree with TRBD2. Sequencing used PBMCs. This receptor was identified in a man aged 50 to 60 in good health and CMV-seropositive. The CDR3 protein is CASSGGTSGISLDTQYF. DNA for the CDR3: TGCGCCAGCAGCGGCGGGACTAGCGGGATTTCCCTGGATACGCAGTATTTT.